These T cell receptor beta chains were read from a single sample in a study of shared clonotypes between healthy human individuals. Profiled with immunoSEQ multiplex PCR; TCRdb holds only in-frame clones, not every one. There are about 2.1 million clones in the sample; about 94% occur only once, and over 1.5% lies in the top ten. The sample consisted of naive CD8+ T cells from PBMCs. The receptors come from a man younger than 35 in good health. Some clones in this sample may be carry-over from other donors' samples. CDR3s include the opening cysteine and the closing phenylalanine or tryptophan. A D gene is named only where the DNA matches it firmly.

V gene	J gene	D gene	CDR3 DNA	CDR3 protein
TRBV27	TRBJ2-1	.	TGTGCCAGCAGTTTAATGGGCTTTAGCTCCTACAATGAGCAGTTCTTC	CASSLMGFSSYNEQFF
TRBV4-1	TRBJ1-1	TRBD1	TGCGCCAGCAGCCAAGGACAGGGGGCGGGAAGGACTGAAGCTTTCTTT	CASSQGQGAGRTEAFF
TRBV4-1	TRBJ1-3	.	TGCGCCAGCAGCCTAGGGGGGGCCAGCGCTGGAAACACCATATATTTT	CASSLGGASAGNTIYF
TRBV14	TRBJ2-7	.	TGTGCCAGCAGCCAAGATTGGCGGGACCCCGCCTACGAGCAGTACTTC	CASSQDWRDPAYEQYF
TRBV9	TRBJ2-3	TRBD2	TGTGCCAGCAGCGGAAGCGGGAGCTGGACAGATACGCAGTATTTT	CASSGSGSWTDTQYF
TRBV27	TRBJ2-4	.	TGTGCCAGCAGTCCCCCCGGGGATTGGGACATTCAGTACTTC	CASSPPGDWDIQYF
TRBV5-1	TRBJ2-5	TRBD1	TGCGCCAGCAGCCTAATGGGACAGGGCCAAGAGACCCAGTACTTC	CASSLMGQGQETQYF
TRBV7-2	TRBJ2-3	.	TGTGCCAGCAGCTTTATTCGGCTTGCGGCCGATACGCAGTATTTT	CASSFIRLAADTQYF
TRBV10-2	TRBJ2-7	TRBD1	TGCGCCAGCAGCAAACCGGGACAGGGCCACTACGAGCAGTACTTC	CASSKPGQGHYEQYF
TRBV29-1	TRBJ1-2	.	TGCAGCGTCCGGGGCAGGGTGGAGACGGGCTATGGCTACACCTTC	CSVRGRVETGYGYTF
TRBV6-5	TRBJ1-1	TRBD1	TGTGCCAGCAGTTTACAGGGGGCATTCATGAACACTGAAGCTTTCTTT	CASSLQGAFMNTEAFF
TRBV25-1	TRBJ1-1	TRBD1	TGTGCCAGCAGTGACACCGGGACAGGGTTCGCTGAAGCTTTCTTT	CASSDTGTGFAEAFF
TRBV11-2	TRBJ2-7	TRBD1	TGTGCCAGCAGCTTGGGACAGGGGTTTTACGAGCAGTACTTC	CASSLGQGFYEQYF
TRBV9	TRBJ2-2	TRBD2	TGTGCCAGCAGCGACCCGGGACTAGCGGCAAACACCGGGGAGCTGTTTTTT	CASSDPGLAANTGELFF
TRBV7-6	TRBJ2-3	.	TGTGCCAGCACCAAGTCCAGACTTAGCACAGATACGCAGTATTTT	CASTKSRLSTDTQYF
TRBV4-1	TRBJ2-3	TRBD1	TGCGCCAGCAGCCAAGTCTGGACAGGAATTAAGGATACGCAGTATTTT	CASSQVWTGIKDTQYF